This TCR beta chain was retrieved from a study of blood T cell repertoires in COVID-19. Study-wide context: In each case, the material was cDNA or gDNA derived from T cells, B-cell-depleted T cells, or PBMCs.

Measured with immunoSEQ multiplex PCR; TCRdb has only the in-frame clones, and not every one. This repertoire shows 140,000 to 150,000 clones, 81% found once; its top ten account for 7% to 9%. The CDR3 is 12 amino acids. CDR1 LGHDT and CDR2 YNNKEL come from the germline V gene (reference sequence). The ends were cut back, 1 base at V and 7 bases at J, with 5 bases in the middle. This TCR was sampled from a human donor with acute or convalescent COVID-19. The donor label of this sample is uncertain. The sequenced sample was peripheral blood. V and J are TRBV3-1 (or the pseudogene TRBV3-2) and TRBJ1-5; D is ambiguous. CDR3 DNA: TGTGCCAGCAGCCAAGGGCAACAGCCCCAGCATTTT. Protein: CASSQGQQPQHF.